These 10 T cell receptor beta chains were all obtained from the same sample, sequenced in a study of chemoradiotherapy in HPV16-positive cancers. Using immunoSEQ multiplex PCR, the repertoire was profiled, and TCRdb retains in-frame clones only, with some absent. The top ten hold about 10% of the sample, which has approximately 5,000 clones, 74% seen once. The sample was tumor tissue, taken from a patient who underwent chemoradiotherapy. The receptors derive from a human donor with HPV-associated anogenital cancer.

On this clone: One end of the junction does not line up with germline, which may come from a read error. The rearrangement links TRBV7-7 to TRBJ1-1; D unresolved. This CDR3 is 13 amino acids long. From germline, CDR1 is SSHAT and CDR2 FNYEAQ (reference sequence). As DNA, the CDR3 is TGTGCTAGCAGCTTCAACATGAACACTGAAGCTTTCTTT. Its translation: CASSFNMNTEAFF.

This chain connects TRBV30 to TRBJ2-7, with 9 bases lining up with TRBD1. This CDR3 region has 14 residues. Germline trimming cut 4 bases from V and 2 bases from J; bases unmatched to any gene: 6. CDR1 and CDR2 (germline): GTSNPN, SVGIG (reference sequence). The CDR3 DNA sequence: TGTGCCTGGAACCGACAGGGGGGGACCTACGAGCAGTACTTC. As protein: CAWNRQGGTYEQYF.

The gene calls are TRBV11-2 and TRBJ2-2, with D perhaps matching TRBD2 (5 bases). The germline gives CDR1 SGHAT, CDR2 FQNNGV. V was trimmed by 1 base and J by 7 bases, leaving 7 bases between them. The CDR3 is 13 residues long. The CDR3 DNA sequence: TGTGCCAGCAGCTTAGTTCGGGACGGGGAGCTGTTTTTT. The encoded protein is CASSLVRDGELFF.

V is TRBV4-1 and J is TRBJ2-7; 8 bases agree with TRBD2. The V gene end was trimmed by 3 bases and the J gene end by 2 bases; junction bases not matched to a gene: 3. This CDR3 comprises 14 residues. Per the germline V gene, CDR1 is MGHRA and CDR2 is YSYEKL. DNA for the CDR3: TGCGCCAGCAGCCAGGAGCGGGAGCCCTACGAGCAGTACTTC. Encoded protein: CASSQEREPYEQYF.

This CDR3 is CASSHDQQGTYEQYF. The CDR3 DNA reads as TGCGCCAGCAGCCACGACCAACAGGGAACCTACGAGCAGTACTTC. The J gene is TRBJ2-7, the V gene TRBV4-1; possible D gene TRBD1, 6 bases. From germline, CDR1 is MGHRA and CDR2 YSYEKL. Deletions cut 3 bases from V and 2 bases from J, with 14 bases between. CDR3 size: 15 residues.

The gene calls are TRBV5-1 and TRBJ2-7; either TRBD1 or TRBD2 may fit D (5 bases each). The CDR3 contains 15 residues. The V gene's germline CDR1 is SGHRS and CDR2 YFSETQ. The V end was cut by 4 bases, the J end by 2 bases, with 16 bases between. The chain's CDR3 is CASSKTEGTPYEQYF. CDR3 DNA sequence: TGCGCCAGCAGCAAGACCGAGGGGACCCCCTACGAGCAGTACTTC.

J is TRBJ1-3 and V is TRBV6-5; D gene ambiguous. The CDR3 runs 11 residues. Trimming took 5 bases from V and 11 from J, leaving 10 bases between them. Germline CDR1 and CDR2: MNHEY and SVGAGI. The CDR3 spells CASSIGRAIYF. The DNA of the CDR3 is TGTGCCAGCAGTATCGGGAGAGCCATATATTTT.

The V call is TRBV5-1, the J call TRBJ2-1, with 7 positions matching TRBD1. CDR1 SGHRS and CDR2 YFSETQ come from the germline V gene. The CDR3 is 13 residues long. Trimming at V came to 6 bases and at J to 9 bases, leaving 9 bases not matched to a gene. The CDR3 DNA sequence: TGCGCCAGCACGGCGACAGGGAGTCTTGAGCAGTTCTTC. Its translation: CASTATGSLEQFF.

This sequence joins TRBV4-2 and TRBJ2-3, with 14 nucleotides matching TRBD2. CDR3 length: 18 residues. The V gene's germline CDR1 is LGHNA and CDR2 YNFKEQ. V gave up 3 bases and J gave up 0 bases; unmatched junction bases: 5. In DNA, the CDR3 is TGTGCCAGCAGCCATCCGGGACTAGCGGGAGTAAGCACAGATACGCAGTATTTT. Residues: CASSHPGLAGVSTDTQYF.

V gene TRBV29-1 combines with J gene TRBJ2-5; D is undetermined. The V gene's germline CDR1 is SQVTM and CDR2 ANQGSEA. Trimming removed 4 bases from V and 0 bases from J, with 9 bases in between. The CDR3 length is 13 residues. In DNA, the CDR3 is TGCAGCGTTGCTGGTCCTAACCAAGAGACCCAGTACTTC. As protein: CSVAGPNQETQYF.